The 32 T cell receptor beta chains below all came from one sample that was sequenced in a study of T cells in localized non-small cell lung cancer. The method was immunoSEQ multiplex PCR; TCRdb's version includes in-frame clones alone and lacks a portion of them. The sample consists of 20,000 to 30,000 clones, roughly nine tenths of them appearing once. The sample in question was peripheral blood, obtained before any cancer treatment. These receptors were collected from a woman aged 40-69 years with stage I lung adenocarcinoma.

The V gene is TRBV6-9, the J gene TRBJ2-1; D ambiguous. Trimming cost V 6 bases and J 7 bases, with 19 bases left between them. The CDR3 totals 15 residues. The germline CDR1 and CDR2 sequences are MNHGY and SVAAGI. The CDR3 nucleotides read TGTGCCAGCAGCCGTGGGTCGTCCCCCACTAATGAGCAGTTCTTC. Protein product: CASSRGSSPTNEQFF.

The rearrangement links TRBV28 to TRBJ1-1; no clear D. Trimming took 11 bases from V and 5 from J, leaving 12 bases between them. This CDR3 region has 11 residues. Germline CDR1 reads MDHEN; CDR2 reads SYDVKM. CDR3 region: CAARRLTEAFF. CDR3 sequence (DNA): TGTGCCGCCAGGCGGTTGACTGAAGCTTTCTTT.

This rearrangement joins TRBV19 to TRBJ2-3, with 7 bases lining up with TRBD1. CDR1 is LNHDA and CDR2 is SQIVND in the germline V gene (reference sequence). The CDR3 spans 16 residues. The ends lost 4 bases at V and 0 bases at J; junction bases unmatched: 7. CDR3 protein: CASSTRRQGSTDTQYF. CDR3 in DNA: TGTGCCAGTAGTACCCGCAGACAGGGTAGCACAGATACGCAGTATTTT.

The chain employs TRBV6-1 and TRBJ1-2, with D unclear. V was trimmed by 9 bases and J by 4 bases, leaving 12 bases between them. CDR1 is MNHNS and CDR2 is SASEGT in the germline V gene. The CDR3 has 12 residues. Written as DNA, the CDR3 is TGTGCCAGTAGGAGGATGGGCTATGGCTACACCTTC. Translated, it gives CASRRMGYGYTF.

CDR3 loop: CASSQVVGQGSRDTQYF. The DNA of the CDR3 is TGCGCCAGCAGCCAAGTTGTGGGGCAGGGGTCAAGAGATACGCAGTATTTT. The rearrangement uses TRBV4-3 and TRBJ2-3; a possible D gene is TRBD1 (6 bases). Trimming took 1 base from V and 5 from J, leaving 19 bases between them. CDR1 is LGHNA, CDR2 YSLEER, per germline. The CDR3 has 17 residues.

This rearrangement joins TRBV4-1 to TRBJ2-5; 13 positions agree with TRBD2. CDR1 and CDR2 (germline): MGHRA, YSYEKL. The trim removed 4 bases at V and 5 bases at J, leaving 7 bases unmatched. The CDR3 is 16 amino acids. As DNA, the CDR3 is TGCGCCAGCAGCCCCGGGACTAGCGGGGCCATTGAGACCCAGTACTTC. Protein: CASSPGTSGAIETQYF.

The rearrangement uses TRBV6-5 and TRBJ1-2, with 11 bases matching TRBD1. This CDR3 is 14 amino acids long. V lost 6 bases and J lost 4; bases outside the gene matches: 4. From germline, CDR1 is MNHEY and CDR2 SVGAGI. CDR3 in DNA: TGTGCCAGCAGACCCGGACAGGGGGCCTATGGCTACACCTTC. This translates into CASRPGQGAYGYTF.

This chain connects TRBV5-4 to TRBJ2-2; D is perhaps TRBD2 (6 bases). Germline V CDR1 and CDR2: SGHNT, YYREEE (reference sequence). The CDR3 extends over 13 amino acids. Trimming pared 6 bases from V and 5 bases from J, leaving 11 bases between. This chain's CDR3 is CASTFGGTGELFF. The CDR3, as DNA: TGTGCCAGCACGTTCGGGGGTACCGGGGAGCTGTTTTTT.

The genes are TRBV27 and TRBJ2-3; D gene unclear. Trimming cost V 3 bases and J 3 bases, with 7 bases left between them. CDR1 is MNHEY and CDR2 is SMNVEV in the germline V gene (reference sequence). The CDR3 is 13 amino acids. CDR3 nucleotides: TGTGCCAGCAGTTTTGGTGGGACAGATACGCAGTATTTT. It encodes CASSFGGTDTQYF.

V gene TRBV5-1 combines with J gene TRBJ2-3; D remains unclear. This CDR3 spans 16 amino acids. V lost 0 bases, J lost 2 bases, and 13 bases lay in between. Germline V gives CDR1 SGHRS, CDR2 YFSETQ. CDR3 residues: CASSLGSTSITDTQYF. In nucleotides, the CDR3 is TGCGCCAGCAGCTTGGGATCGACTTCTATCACAGATACGCAGTATTTT.

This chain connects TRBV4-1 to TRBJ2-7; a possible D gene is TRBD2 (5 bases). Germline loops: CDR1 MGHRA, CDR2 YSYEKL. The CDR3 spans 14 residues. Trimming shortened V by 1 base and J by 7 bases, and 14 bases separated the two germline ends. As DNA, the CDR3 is TGCGCCAGCAGCCAAGTTGGGCGAGGGCGGGAGCAGTACTTC. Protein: CASSQVGRGREQYF.

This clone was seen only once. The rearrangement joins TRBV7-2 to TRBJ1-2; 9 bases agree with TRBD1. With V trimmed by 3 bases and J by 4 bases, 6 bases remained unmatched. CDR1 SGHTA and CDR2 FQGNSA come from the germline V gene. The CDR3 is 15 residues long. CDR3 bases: TGTGCCAGCAGCTTGAACACAGGGGGCAGCTATGGCTACACCTTC. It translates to CASSLNTGGSYGYTF.

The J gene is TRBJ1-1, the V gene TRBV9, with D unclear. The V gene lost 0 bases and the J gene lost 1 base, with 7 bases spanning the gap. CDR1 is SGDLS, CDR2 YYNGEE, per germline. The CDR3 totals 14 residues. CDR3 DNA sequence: TGTGCCAGCAGCGTAGTTGCAGAGAACACTGAAGCTTTCTTT. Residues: CASSVVAENTEAFF. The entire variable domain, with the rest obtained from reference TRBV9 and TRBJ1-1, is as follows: DSGVTQTPKHLITATGQRVTLRCSPRSGDLSVYWYQQSLDQGLQFLIQYYNGEERAKGNILERFSAQQFPDLHSELNLSSLELGDSALYFCASSVVAENTEAFFGQGTRLTVV.

CDR3 loop: CASSLVSSGGNTIYF. The DNA for the CDR3 is TGTGCCAGCAGCTTAGTTTCCTCCGGCGGAAACACCATATATTTT. This chain connects TRBV7-9 to TRBJ1-3, with D uncertain. This CDR3 comprises 15 residues. The V and J ends lost 1 base and 4 bases respectively, with 11 bases between them. CDR1 and CDR2 from the germline V gene are SEHNR and FQNEAQ (reference sequence).

CDR3 region: CASSYAVGSPEMNTEAFF. In DNA form, the CDR3 reads TGTGCCAGCAGCTACGCAGTGGGTTCCCCCGAGATGAACACTGAAGCTTTCTTT. The J gene is TRBJ1-1, the V gene TRBV11-3; D remains unclear. V lost 4 bases to trimming and J lost 0 bases, with 21 bases between them. CDR3 size: 18 residues. Germline V gene sequence: CDR1 SGHNT, CDR2 YENEEA.

CDR3 bases: TGTGCCAGTAGTATGTCTGGGATTTATAGCAATCAGCCCCAGCATTTT. Translating it yields CASSMSGIYSNQPQHF. The genes are TRBV19 and TRBJ1-5, with unresolved D. The length of the CDR3 is 16 residues. Germline-derived CDR1 and CDR2 are LNHDA and SQIVND (reference sequence). V lost 3 bases, J lost 0 bases, and 12 bases lay in between.

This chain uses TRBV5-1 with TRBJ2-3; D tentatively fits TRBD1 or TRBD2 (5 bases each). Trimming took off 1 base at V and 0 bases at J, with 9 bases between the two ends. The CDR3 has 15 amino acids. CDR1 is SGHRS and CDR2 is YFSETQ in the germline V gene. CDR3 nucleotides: TGCGCCAGCAGCTTGCCGGGGCTGAGCACAGATACGCAGTATTTT. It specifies CASSLPGLSTDTQYF.

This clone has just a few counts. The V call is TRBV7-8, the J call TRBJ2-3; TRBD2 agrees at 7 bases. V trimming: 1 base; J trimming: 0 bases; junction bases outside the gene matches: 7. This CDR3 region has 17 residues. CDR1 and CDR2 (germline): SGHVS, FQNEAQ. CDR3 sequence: CASSLDARGTSTDTQYF. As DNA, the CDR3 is TGTGCCAGCAGCTTAGACGCGCGGGGGACTAGCACAGATACGCAGTATTTT.

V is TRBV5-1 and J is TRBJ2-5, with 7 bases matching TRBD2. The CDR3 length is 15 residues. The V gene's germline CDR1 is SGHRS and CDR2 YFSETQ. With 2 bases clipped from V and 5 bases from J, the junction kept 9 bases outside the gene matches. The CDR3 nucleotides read TGCGCCAGCAGCTTCCTAGCGGCTAAGGGTGAGACCCAGTACTTC. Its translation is CASSFLAAKGETQYF. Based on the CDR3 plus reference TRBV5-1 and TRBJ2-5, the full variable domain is KAGVTQTPRYLIKTRGQQVTLSCSPISGHRSVSWYQQTPGQGLQFLFEYFSETQRNKGNFPGRFSGRQFSNSRSEMNVSTLELGDSALYLCASSFLAAKGETQYFGPGTRLLVL.

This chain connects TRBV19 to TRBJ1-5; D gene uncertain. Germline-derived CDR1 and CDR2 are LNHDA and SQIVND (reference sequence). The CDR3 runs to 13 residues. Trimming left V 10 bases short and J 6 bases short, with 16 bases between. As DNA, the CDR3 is TGTGCCACCCAAAGCGGGGTTAGTCAGCCCCAGCATTTT. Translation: CATQSGVSQPQHF.

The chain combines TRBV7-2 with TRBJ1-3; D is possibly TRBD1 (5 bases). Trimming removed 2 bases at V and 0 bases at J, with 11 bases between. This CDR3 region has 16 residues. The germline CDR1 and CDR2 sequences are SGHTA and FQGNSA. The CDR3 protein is CASSLSAGISGNTIYF. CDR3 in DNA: TGTGCCAGCAGCTTATCTGCAGGGATCTCTGGAAACACCATATATTTT.

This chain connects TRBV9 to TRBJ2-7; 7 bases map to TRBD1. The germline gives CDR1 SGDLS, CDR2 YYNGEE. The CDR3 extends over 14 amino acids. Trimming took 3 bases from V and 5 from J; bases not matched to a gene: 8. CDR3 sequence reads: CASSATGRMNEQYF. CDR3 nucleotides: TGTGCCAGCAGCGCGACAGGGCGGATGAACGAGCAGTACTTC.

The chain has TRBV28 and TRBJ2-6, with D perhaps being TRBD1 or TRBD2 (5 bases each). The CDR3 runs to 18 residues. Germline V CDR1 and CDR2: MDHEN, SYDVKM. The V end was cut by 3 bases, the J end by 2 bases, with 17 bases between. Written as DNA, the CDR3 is TGTGCCAGCAGTTTGGGGGACCTCACGAGACCTGGGGCCAACGTCCTGACTTTC. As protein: CASSLGDLTRPGANVLTF.

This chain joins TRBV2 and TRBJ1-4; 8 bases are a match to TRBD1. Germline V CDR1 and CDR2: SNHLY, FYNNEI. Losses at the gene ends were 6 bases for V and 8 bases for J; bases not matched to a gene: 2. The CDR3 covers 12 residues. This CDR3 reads CASRWTGEKLFF. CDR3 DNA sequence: TGTGCCAGCAGATGGACAGGGGAAAAACTGTTTTTT. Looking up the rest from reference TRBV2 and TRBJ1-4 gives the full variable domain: EPEVTQTPSHQVTQMGQEVILRCVPISNHLYFYWYRQILGQKVEFLVSFYNNEISEKSEIFDDQFSVERPDGSNFTLKIRSTKLEDSAMYFCASRWTGEKLFFGSGTQLSVL.

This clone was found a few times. DNA for the CDR3: TGCGCCAGCAGCCAAGTCTTGGCGGAATTACGCAGTCGGTATTTT. Translated, it gives CASSQVLAELRSRYF. The rearrangement links TRBV4-1 to TRBJ2-3, with D unresolved. The CDR3 spans 15 residues. V was clipped by 1 base and J by 14 bases, with 22 bases between them. The germline V gene encodes CDR1 MGHRA and CDR2 YSYEKL.

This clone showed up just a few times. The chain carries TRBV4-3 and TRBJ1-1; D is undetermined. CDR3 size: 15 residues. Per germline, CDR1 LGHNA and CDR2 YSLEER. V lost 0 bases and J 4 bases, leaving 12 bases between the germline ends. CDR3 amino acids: CASSQDLTDPTEAFF. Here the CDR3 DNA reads TGCGCCAGCAGCCAAGATCTCACGGACCCCACTGAAGCTTTCTTT.

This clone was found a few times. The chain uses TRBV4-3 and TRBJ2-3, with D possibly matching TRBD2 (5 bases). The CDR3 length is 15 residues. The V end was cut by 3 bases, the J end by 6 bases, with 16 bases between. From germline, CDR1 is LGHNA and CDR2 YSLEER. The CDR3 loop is CASSQTIFRGDTQYF. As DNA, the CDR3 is TGCGCCAGCAGCCAGACTATTTTTCGAGGGGATACGCAGTATTTT.

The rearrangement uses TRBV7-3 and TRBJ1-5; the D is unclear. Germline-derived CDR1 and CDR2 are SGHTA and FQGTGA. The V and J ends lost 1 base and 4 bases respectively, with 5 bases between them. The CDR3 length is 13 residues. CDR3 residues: CASSLSQNQPQHF. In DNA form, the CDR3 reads TGTGCCAGCAGCTTAAGCCAAAATCAGCCCCAGCATTTT.

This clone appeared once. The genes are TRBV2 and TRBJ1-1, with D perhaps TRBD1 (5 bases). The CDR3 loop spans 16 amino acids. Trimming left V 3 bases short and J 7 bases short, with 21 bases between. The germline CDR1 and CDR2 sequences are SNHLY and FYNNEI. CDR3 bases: TGTGCCAGCAGTGACAGGGTCGGTTCAAGCTCGCGTGAAGCTTTCTTT. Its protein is CASSDRVGSSSREAFF.

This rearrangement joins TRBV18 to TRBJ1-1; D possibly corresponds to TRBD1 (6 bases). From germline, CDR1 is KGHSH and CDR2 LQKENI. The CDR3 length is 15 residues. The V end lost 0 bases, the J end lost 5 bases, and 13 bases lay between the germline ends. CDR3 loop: CASSPPSGEGTEAFF. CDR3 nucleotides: TGTGCCAGCTCACCACCCTCAGGGGAGGGAACTGAAGCTTTCTTT.

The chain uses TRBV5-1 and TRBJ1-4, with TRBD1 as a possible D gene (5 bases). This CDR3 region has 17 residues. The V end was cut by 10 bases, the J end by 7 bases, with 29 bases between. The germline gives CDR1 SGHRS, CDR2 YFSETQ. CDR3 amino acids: CAFTPPDSFGGGEKLFF. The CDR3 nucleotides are TGCGCCTTCACCCCTCCCGACAGTTTCGGTGGTGGTGAAAAACTGTTTTTT. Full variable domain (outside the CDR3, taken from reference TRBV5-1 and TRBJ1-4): KAGVTQTPRYLIKTRGQQVTLSCSPISGHRSVSWYQQTPGQGLQFLFEYFSETQRNKGNFPGRFSGRQFSNSRSEMNVSTLELGDSALYLCAFTPPDSFGGGEKLFFGSGTQLSVL.

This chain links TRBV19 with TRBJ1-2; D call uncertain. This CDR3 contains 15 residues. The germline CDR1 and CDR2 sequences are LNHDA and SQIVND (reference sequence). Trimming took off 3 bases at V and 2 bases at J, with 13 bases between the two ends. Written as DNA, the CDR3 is TGTGCCAGTAGTATCCCAAGTGCGGTGAACTATGGCTACACCTTC. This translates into CASSIPSAVNYGYTF.